This TCR beta chain is from a study of blood T cell repertoires in COVID-19. Study in general: Acute and convalescent COVID-19 samples came from the United States, Italy and Spain. In each case, the material was cDNA or gDNA derived from T cells, B-cell-depleted T cells, or PBMCs.

Participants were placed into cohorts based on the clinical history they reported. Recovered status applied to Cohort 3 donors who had two consecutive negative PCRs. It also applied to those with clearance or with symptom resolution. This clone was detected only a few times. The CDR3 is made up of 13 amino acids. Germline CDR1 is SQVTM and CDR2 is ANQGSEA. V lost 4 bases to trimming and J lost 5 bases, with 14 bases between them. Some clones are missing from TCRdb's copy, which holds only in-frame ones; the method was immunoSEQ multiplex PCR. The data show about 170,000 clones, with approximately 82% seen just once and under 4.5% held by the top ten.

The source of this sequence is a woman in her forties or fifties who had recovered from COVID-19. Sequencing used PBMCs or T cells enriched from blood (not recorded which). V usage is TRBV29-1 and J usage is TRBJ1-1, with D perhaps TRBD1 (6 bases). CDR3 nucleotides: TGCAGCGTTGGGGAGGGGGTTGGAACTGAAGCTTTCTTT. This translates into CSVGEGVGTEAFF.